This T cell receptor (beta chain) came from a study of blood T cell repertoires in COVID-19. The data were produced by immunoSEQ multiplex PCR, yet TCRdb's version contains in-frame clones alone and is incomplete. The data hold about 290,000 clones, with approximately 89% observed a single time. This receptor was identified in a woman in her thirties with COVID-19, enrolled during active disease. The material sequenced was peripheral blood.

CDR3: CASSYDRMNTEAFF. CDR3 coding DNA: TGTGCCAGCAGTTACGACAGGATGAACACTGAAGCTTTCTTT. The V call is TRBV6-6, the J call TRBJ1-1; maybe TRBD1 (6 bases). CDR1 is MNHNY, CDR2 SVGAGI, per germline (reference sequence). The CDR3 extends over 14 amino acids. V was cut by 2 bases and J by 0 bases, with 7 bases left in between.